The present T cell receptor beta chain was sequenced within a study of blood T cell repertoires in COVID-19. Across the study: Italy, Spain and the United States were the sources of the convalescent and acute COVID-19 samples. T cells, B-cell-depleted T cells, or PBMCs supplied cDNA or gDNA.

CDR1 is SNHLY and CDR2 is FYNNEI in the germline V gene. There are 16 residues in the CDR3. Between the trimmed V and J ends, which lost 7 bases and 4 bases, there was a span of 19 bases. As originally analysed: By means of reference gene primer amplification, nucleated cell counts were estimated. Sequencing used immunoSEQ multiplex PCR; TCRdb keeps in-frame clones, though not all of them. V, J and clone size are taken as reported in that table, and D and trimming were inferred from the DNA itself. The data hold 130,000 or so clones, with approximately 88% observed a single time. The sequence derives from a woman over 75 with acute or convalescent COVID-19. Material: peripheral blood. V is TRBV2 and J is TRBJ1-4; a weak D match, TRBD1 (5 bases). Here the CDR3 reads CASKDRVAGGNEKLFF. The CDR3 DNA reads TGTGCCAGCAAAGATAGGGTCGCCGGGGGTAATGAAAAACTGTTTTTT.